Listed here is a single T cell receptor (beta chain). Its antigen is not known. Germline V lookup: CDR1 SGHTA, CDR2 FQGNSA. V lost 1 base, J lost 3 bases, and 6 bases lay in between. The CDR3 covers 13 residues. The data derive from a study of cytomegalovirus exposure and HLA in healthy donors. Study context: Sequencing of approximately 190 million T cells in an earlier analysis found 120 million or so unique TCR beta sequences.

The PCR contained 60 Vbeta and 13 Jbeta primers. TCRdb keeps only in-frame clones here, not all; method: immunoSEQ multiplex PCR. Its table records tens of thousands of clones. The study, taken as a whole, reports: It is likely that the observed cluster of highly shared sequence variants was a sequencing artifact. Association with HLA alleles at 0.05 false discovery rate was found for 15,000 to 20,000 TCR beta sequences in a later analysis.

Sequenced sample: PBMCs. The chain recombines TRBV7-2 with TRBJ1-2, with D tentatively TRBD1 (6 bases). The clonotype was recovered from a male donor in good health and CMV-seronegative. The CDR3 reads CASSLDRDYGYTF. CDR3 DNA sequence: TGTGCCAGCAGCTTAGACAGGGACTATGGCTACACCTTC.